This T cell receptor (beta chain) was retrieved from a study of human T cells and chemical hapten exposure. Study overall: Mostly female, the patients presented with alopecia areata, totalis or universalis.

In TCRdb, the RACE reads were re-called with MiXCR into one record per CDR3 protein. In the table there are more than 85,000 distinct CDR3 sequences, roughly a tenth of which are singletons. This clonotype was counted ten times or more. Germline CDR1 reads LNHDA; CDR2 reads SQIVND (reference sequence). CDR3 length equals 17 residues. V gave up 10 bases and J gave up 3 bases, with 24 bases separating them. The time point: patch test 2, 6 weeks after DPC sensitization. Treatment in this sample: therapeutic diphenylcyclopropenone sensitization with weekly scalp DPC. This sequence was found in a woman aged 40 to 55 with alopecia areata. Some clones in this sample may be carry-over from other donors' samples. This specimen was whole blood, taken in connection with sensitization to the hapten diphenylcyclopropenone (DPC). The J gene is TRBJ2-2, the V gene TRBV19; D is perhaps TRBD1 (6 bases). The CDR3 nucleotides are TGTGCCACCTCTCTAATCTCCAGGGGCCGGGACACCGGGGAGCTGTTTTTT. Protein sequence: CATSLISRGRDTGELFF.